This T cell receptor (beta chain) is drawn from a study of vaccination effects on CD4 cells after COVID-19. Expansion of antigen-specific CD4+ T cells with viral peptide pools was carried out by the ViraFEST assay before sequencing. Following culture for approximately ten days, CD4+ T cells were isolated. Two-dose vaccination with either BNT162b2 or mRNA-1273 was given to the participants. For this clone: Its antigen is currently unknown.

Using immunoSEQ multiplex PCR, the repertoire was profiled, and TCRdb retains in-frame clones only, with some absent. Among tens of thousands of clones listed, 73% were seen once. Germline CDR1 is MNHEY and CDR2 is SVGAGI. The CDR3 extends over 16 amino acids. V lost 0 bases to trimming and J lost 4 bases, with 15 bases between them. The sample here was CD4+ T cells from PBMCs cultured with HCoV-229E spike peptides, taken after COVID-19 vaccination. The sequence was collected from a human donor who received a COVID-19 vaccine. The gene calls are TRBV6-5 and TRBJ2-5, with D perhaps matching TRBD2 (7 bases). The CDR3 DNA follows: TGTGCCAGCAGTTACTCGCTTTGGGGGGGCCGAGAGACCCAGTACTTC. The encoded protein is CASSYSLWGGRETQYF.